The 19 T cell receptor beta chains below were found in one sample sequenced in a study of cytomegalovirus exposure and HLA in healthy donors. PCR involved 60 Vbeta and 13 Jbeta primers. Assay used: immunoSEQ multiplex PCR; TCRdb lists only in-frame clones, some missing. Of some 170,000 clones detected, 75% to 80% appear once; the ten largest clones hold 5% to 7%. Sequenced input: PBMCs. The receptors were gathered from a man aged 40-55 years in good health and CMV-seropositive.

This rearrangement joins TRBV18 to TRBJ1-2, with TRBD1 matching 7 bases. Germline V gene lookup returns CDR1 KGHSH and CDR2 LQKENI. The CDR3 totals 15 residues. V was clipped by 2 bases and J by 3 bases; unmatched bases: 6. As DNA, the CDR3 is TGTGCCAGCTCACCAGGGCAGGGGGATTACTATGGCTACACCTTC. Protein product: CASSPGQGDYYGYTF.

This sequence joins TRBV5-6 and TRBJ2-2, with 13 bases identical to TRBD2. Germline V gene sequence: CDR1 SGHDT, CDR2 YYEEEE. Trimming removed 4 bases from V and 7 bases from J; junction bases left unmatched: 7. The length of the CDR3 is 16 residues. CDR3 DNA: TGTGCCAGCAGCCTACTAGCGGGAGGGCCGGGCGGGGAGCTGTTTTTT. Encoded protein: CASSLLAGGPGGELFF. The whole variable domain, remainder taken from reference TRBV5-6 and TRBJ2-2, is DAGVTQSPTHLIKTRGQQVTLRCSPKSGHDTVSWYQQALGQGPQFIFQYYEEEERQRGNFPDRFSGHQFPNYSSELNVNALLLGDSALYLCASSLLAGGPGGELFFGEGSRLTVL.

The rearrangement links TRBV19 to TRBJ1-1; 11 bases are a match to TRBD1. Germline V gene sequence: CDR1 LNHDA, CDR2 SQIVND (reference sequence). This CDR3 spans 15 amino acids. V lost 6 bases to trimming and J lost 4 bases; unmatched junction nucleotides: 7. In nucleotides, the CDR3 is TGTGCCAGTAGCTTTCCGGGACAGGGGGTCACTGAAGCTTTCTTT. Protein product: CASSFPGQGVTEAFF.

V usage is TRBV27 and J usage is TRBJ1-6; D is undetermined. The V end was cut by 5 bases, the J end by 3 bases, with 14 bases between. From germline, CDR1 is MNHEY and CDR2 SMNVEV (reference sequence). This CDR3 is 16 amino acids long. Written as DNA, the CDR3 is TGTGCCAGCAGTCGTGGAGGTGGGATCTATAATTCACCCCTCCACTTT. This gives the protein CASSRGGGIYNSPLHF.

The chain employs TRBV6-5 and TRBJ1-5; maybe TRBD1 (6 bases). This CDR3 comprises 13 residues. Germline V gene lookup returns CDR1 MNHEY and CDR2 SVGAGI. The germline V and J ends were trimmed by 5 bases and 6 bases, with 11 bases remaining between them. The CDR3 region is CASSRQALQPQHF. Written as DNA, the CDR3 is TGTGCCAGCAGTCGACAGGCTCTTCAGCCCCAGCATTTT.

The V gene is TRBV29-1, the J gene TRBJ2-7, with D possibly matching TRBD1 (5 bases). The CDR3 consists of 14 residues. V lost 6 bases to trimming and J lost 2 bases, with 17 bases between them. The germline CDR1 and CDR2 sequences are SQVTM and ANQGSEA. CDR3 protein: CSVVNRILPYEQYF. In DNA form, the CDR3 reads TGCAGCGTAGTGAACAGGATCCTACCCTACGAGCAGTACTTC.

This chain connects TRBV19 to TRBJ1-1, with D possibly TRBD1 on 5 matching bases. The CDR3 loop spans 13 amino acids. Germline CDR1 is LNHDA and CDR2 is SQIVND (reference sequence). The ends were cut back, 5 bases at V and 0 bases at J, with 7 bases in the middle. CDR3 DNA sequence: TGTGCCAGTAGTGGGGCCCTGAACACTGAAGCTTTCTTT. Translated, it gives CASSGALNTEAFF.

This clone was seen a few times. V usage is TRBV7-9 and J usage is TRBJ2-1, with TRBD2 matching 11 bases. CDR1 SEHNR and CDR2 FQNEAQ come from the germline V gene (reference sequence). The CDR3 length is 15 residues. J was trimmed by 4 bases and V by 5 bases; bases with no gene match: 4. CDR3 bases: TGTGCCAGCAGCAAACTAGCGGGAGATTACAATGAGCAGTTCTTC. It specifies CASSKLAGDYNEQFF.

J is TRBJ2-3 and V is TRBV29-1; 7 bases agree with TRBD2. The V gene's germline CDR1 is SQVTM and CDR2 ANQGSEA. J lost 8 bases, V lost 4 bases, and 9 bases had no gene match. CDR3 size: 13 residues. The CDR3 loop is CSVASGGKATQYF. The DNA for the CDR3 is TGCAGCGTTGCTAGCGGAGGTAAAGCTACGCAGTATTTT.

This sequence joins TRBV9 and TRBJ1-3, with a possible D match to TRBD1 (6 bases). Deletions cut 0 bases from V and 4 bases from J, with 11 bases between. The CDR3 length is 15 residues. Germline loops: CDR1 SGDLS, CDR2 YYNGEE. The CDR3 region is CASSVASRGGNTIYF. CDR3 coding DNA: TGTGCCAGCAGCGTAGCTAGCAGGGGAGGAAACACCATATATTTT.

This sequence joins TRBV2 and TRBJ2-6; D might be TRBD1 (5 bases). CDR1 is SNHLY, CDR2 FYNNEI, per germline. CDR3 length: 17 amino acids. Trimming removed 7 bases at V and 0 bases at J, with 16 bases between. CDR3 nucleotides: TGTGCCAGCACTAAGGGCACAGGCCGCTCTGGGGCCAACGTCCTGACTTTC. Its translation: CASTKGTGRSGANVLTF. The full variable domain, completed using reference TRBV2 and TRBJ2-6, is EPEVTQTPSHQVTQMGQEVILRCVPISNHLYFYWYRQILGQKVEFLVSFYNNEISEKSEIFDDQFSVERPDGSNFTLKIRSTKLEDSAMYFCASTKGTGRSGANVLTFGAGSRLTVL.

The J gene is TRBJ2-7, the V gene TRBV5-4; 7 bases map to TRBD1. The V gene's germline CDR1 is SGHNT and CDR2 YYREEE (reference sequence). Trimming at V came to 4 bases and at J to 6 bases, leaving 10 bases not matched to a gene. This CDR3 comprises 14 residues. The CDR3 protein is CASSPGQWGGEQYF. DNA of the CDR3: TGTGCCAGCAGCCCGGGACAGTGGGGCGGCGAGCAGTACTTC.

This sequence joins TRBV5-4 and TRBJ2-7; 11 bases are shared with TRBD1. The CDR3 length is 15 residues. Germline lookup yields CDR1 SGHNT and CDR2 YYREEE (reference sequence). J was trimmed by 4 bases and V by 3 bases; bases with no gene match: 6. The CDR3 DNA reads TGTGCCAGCAGCTCCCGGGACAGGGGGGAGTACGAGCAGTACTTC. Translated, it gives CASSSRDRGEYEQYF.

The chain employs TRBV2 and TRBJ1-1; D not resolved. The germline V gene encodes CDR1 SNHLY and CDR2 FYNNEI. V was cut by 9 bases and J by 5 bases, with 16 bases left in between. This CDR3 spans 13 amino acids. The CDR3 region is CARTRGPGTEAFF. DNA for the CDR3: TGTGCCAGAACACGAGGGCCGGGGACTGAAGCTTTCTTT.

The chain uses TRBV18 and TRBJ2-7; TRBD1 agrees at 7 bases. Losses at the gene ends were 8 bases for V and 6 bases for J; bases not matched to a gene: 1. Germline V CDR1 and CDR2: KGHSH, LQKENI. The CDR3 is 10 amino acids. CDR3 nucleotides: TGTGCCAGCCACAGGGGCGAGCAGTACTTC. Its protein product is CASHRGEQYF.

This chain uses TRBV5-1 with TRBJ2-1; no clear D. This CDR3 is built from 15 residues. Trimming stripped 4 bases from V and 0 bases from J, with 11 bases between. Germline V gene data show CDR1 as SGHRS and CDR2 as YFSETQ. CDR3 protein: CASSIARSSYNEQFF. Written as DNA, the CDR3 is TGCGCCAGCAGCATAGCTAGGAGCTCCTACAATGAGCAGTTCTTC.

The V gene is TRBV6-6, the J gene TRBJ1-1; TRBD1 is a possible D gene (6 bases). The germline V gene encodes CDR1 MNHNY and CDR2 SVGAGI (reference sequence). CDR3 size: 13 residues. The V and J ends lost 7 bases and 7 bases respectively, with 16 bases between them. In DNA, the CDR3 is TGTGCCAGCACCCCCGGGGGGCGGGGTGAAGCTTTCTTT. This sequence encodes CASTPGGRGEAFF.

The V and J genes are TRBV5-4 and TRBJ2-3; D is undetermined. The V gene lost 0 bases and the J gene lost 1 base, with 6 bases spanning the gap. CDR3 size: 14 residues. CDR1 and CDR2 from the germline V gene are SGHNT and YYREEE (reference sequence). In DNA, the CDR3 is TGTGCCAGCAGCTTGGCCCCCGGCACAGATACGCAGTATTTT. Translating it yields CASSLAPGTDTQYF.

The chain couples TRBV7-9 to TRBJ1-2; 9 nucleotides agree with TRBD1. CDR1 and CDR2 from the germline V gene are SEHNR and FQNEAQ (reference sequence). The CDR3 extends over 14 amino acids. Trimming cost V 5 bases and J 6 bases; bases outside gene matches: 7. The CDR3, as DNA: TGTGCCAGCAGCCGAGAGGACAGGGGTAATGGCTACACCTTC. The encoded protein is CASSREDRGNGYTF.